The present T cell receptor (beta chain) was sequenced within a study of cytomegalovirus exposure and HLA in healthy donors. Study as a whole: The approximately 130 validation repertoires matched the 666 first-cohort repertoires in platform, a later analysis reported. Study-wide results and caveats: The study designated some 180 TCR beta chains cytomegalovirus-associated. Three CMV-associated chains were confirmed in vitro to be specific for CMV antigens. Most TCR sequences showed up rarely, but some public TCRs showed up in many donors.

As to this clone: What it binds is not known.

Profiling relied on immunoSEQ multiplex PCR, and the TCRdb table lists in-frame clones only, not all of them. The data hold 160,000 or so clones, with around 87% observed a single time. The source is a woman aged 30 to 39 in good health and CMV-seronegative. Source material: PBMCs.

CDR3 amino acids: CASSLGRTVDQPQHF. Here the CDR3 DNA reads TGTGCCAGCAGCTTAGGTAGGACAGTGGATCAGCCCCAGCATTTT. The V and J genes are TRBV7-2 and TRBJ1-5, with D perhaps TRBD1 (6 bases). The CDR3 has 15 residues. V was shortened by 1 base and J by 5 bases, with 12 bases between the two germline ends. Germline V CDR1 and CDR2: SGHTA, FQGNSA.